One and the same sample provided the 30 T cell receptor beta chains below, sequenced in a study of immune cell composition in non-small cell lung cancer. Using immunoSEQ multiplex PCR, the repertoire was profiled, and TCRdb retains in-frame clones only, with some absent. The sample yields about 8,700 clones, under 80% seen once. Normal lung was sampled as far from the tumour as possible, at least 3 cm. Input material: non-adjacent lung tissue. Every receptor here comes from a human donor with non-small cell lung cancer.

Comment on this clone: In the same sample, other DNA sequences code for this CDR3. V gene TRBV6-1 combines with J gene TRBJ1-2; 8 bases are a match to TRBD1. V trimming: 6 bases; J trimming: 4 bases; junction bases outside the gene matches: 7. CDR1 is MNHNS and CDR2 is SASEGT in the germline V gene. This CDR3 spans 14 amino acids. CDR3 protein: CASSPGQGGYGYTF. The DNA of the CDR3 is TGTGCCAGCAGCCCCGGACAGGGCGGCTATGGCTACACCTTC.

The chain couples TRBV6-1 to TRBJ1-4; D is unclear. Trimming took 6 bases from V and 7 from J, leaving 15 bases between them. The CDR3 loop spans 14 amino acids. CDR1 is MNHNS and CDR2 is SASEGT in the germline V gene. CDR3 amino acids: CASSLYDPGEKLFF. CDR3 coding DNA: TGTGCCAGCAGCCTCTACGATCCGGGTGAAAAACTGTTTTTT.

The J gene is TRBJ1-2, the V gene TRBV14; D uncertain. Deletions cut 0 bases from V and 4 bases from J, with 6 bases between. The CDR3 contains 13 residues. Germline CDR1 reads SGHDN; CDR2 reads FVKESK. CDR3 in amino acids: CASSQDSGYGYTF. CDR3 DNA sequence: TGTGCCAGCAGCCAAGATTCAGGCTATGGCTACACCTTC.

The V gene is TRBV7-9, the J gene TRBJ1-1; TRBD1 matches at 8 bases. The V gene end was trimmed by 4 bases and the J gene end by 5 bases; junction bases not matched to a gene: 6. Germline V gene data show CDR1 as SEHNR and CDR2 as FQNEAQ (reference sequence). This CDR3 contains 14 residues. CDR3 protein: CASSSSGGETEAFF. The CDR3 region has the DNA TGTGCCAGCAGCTCCTCAGGGGGCGAGACTGAAGCTTTCTTT.

The chain employs TRBV25-1 and TRBJ2-1; 8 bases map to TRBD2. The V segment lost 1 base and the J segment 7 bases; nucleotides outside the gene matches: 9. CDR1 and CDR2 (germline): MGHDK, SYGVNS. The CDR3 is made up of 16 amino acids. CDR3 residues: CASSEFLRGAANEQFF. The CDR3 bases are TGTGCCAGCAGTGAATTTCTGCGGGGGGCAGCTAATGAGCAGTTCTTC.

The V call is TRBV27, the J call TRBJ1-3; D unresolved. The CDR3 has 14 residues. V gave up 4 bases and J gave up 2 bases, with 9 bases separating them. The germline CDR1 and CDR2 sequences are MNHEY and SMNVEV (reference sequence). The CDR3 spells CASSSHDTGNTIYF. For the CDR3, the DNA is TGTGCCAGCAGTTCCCACGACACTGGAAACACCATATATTTT.

The chain joins TRBV10-3 to TRBJ2-4; possibly TRBD1 for D (5 bases). CDR1 and CDR2 from the germline V gene are ENHRY and SYGVKD. The CDR3 contains 16 residues. Deletions cut 0 bases from V and 4 bases from J, with 13 bases between. CDR3 sequence reads: CAISESPTGLKNIQYF. DNA of the CDR3: TGTGCCATCAGTGAGTCCCCCACAGGCTTAAAAAACATTCAGTACTTC.

The genes are TRBV5-1 and TRBJ2-7; the match to TRBD1 covers 10 bases. Looked up from germline, CDR1 is SGHRS and CDR2 is YFSETQ. The CDR3 length is 14 residues. V lost 2 bases and J lost 4; bases outside the gene matches: 3. The chain's CDR3 is CASSFGQGEYEQYF. As DNA, the CDR3 is TGCGCCAGCAGCTTCGGACAGGGGGAGTACGAGCAGTACTTC.

V gene TRBV7-9 combines with J gene TRBJ2-7; D possibly corresponds to TRBD2 (6 bases). The germline V gene has CDR1 SEHNR and CDR2 FQNEAQ (reference sequence). The CDR3 sequence is 15 residues long. Trimming removed 5 bases at V and 2 bases at J, with 16 bases between. DNA of the CDR3: TGTGCCAGCAGCCCCGGGACCGGGGGAACCTACGAGCAGTACTTC. Protein sequence: CASSPGTGGTYEQYF.

The V call is TRBV4-3, the J call TRBJ2-7; 8 bases are shared with TRBD1. Looked up from germline, CDR1 is LGHNA and CDR2 is YSLEER. The J segment lost 4 bases and the V segment lost 0 bases, leaving 8 bases of the junction unmatched. This CDR3 spans 16 amino acids. In nucleotides, the CDR3 is TGCGCCAGCAGCCAAGATCCCCCAGGGGGCGGGTACGAGCAGTACTTC. Its translation is CASSQDPPGGGYEQYF.

CDR3 coding DNA: TGTGCCAGCACGTCAAAGTCGGCTGAAGCTTTCTTT. It encodes CASTSKSAEAFF. This chain connects TRBV7-9 to TRBJ1-1; D uncertain. Deletions cut 7 bases from V and 6 bases from J, with 12 bases between. CDR3 length equals 12 residues. CDR1 SEHNR and CDR2 FQNEAQ come from the germline V gene (reference sequence).

This sequence joins TRBV2 and TRBJ2-1, with 8 bases aligning to TRBD1. The CDR3 sequence is 15 residues long. V gave up 6 bases and J gave up 2 bases; unmatched junction bases: 6. In germline, CDR1 is SNHLY, CDR2 FYNNEI. CDR3 amino acids: CASRGDRTTYNEQFF. CDR3 DNA sequence: TGTGCCAGCAGGGGGGACAGGACCACCTACAATGAGCAGTTCTTC.

This clone was observed a handful of times. Written as DNA, the CDR3 is TGTGCCAGCAGTTACGAGGTCTCTGGAAACACCATATATTTT. Amino acids: CASSYEVSGNTIYF. The J gene is TRBJ1-3, the V gene TRBV6-5; D uncertain. Per the germline V gene, CDR1 is MNHEY and CDR2 is SVGAGI. The germline V and J ends were trimmed by 2 bases and 0 bases, with 5 bases remaining between them. The CDR3 has 14 residues.

The chain recombines TRBV4-1 with TRBJ2-7; 7 bases map to TRBD2. CDR1 and CDR2 (germline): MGHRA, YSYEKL. The CDR3 is 13 amino acids. With V trimmed by 7 bases and J by 5 bases, 8 bases remained unmatched. The CDR3 loop is CASTRMGGDEQYF. In DNA, the CDR3 is TGCGCCAGCACCCGGATGGGGGGGGACGAGCAGTACTTC.

The V gene is TRBV5-1, the J gene TRBJ1-3; D remains unclear. Germline V gives CDR1 SGHRS, CDR2 YFSETQ. V was pared by 4 bases and J by 0 bases, with 17 bases between. The CDR3 runs to 17 residues. This CDR3 reads CASSATPAQSSGNTIYF. As DNA, the CDR3 is TGCGCCAGCAGCGCTACTCCCGCACAGAGCTCTGGAAACACCATATATTTT.

The V gene is TRBV6-5, the J gene TRBJ1-5; the D is unclear. CDR1 MNHEY and CDR2 SVGAGI come from the germline V gene. Trimming pared 0 bases from V and 0 bases from J, leaving 6 bases between. The CDR3 runs to 15 residues. CDR3 sequence: CASSYSHDSNQPQHF. The DNA for the CDR3 is TGTGCCAGCAGTTACTCACATGATAGCAATCAGCCCCAGCATTTT.

The chain recombines TRBV18 with TRBJ1-4; D gene uncertain. This CDR3 has 14 residues. The germline gives CDR1 KGHSH, CDR2 LQKENI. The V end lost 2 bases, the J end lost 4 bases, and 8 bases lay between the germline ends. CDR3 residues: CASSPVQVNEKLFF. The CDR3 nucleotides are TGTGCCAGCTCACCAGTTCAGGTTAATGAAAAACTGTTTTTT.

This CDR3 is CASSKPARDRGGYTF. CDR3 nucleotides: TGTGCCAGTAGTAAACCCGCTAGGGACAGGGGTGGCTACACCTTC. The chain has TRBV19 and TRBJ1-2; 10 nucleotides match TRBD1. CDR3 length: 15 residues. The J segment lost 7 bases and the V segment lost 4 bases, leaving 9 bases of the junction unmatched. Germline V gene sequence: CDR1 LNHDA, CDR2 SQIVND (reference sequence).

The genes are TRBV11-2 and TRBJ1-5; the D gene is possibly TRBD1 (5 bases). V was cut by 2 bases and J by 5 bases, with 16 bases left in between. Germline V gives CDR1 SGHAT, CDR2 FQNNGV. The CDR3 is 16 residues long. CDR3 sequence: CASSLMGGGRYQPQHF. The CDR3 nucleotides read TGTGCCAGCAGCTTAATGGGGGGGGGTAGGTATCAGCCCCAGCATTTT.

V usage is TRBV6-1 and J usage is TRBJ2-2; the match to TRBD1 covers 7 bases. After removal of 6 bases from V and 0 bases from J, the junction contained 4 bases not matched to a gene. From germline, CDR1 is MNHNS and CDR2 SASEGT. This CDR3 comprises 15 residues. The DNA of the CDR3 is TGTGCCAGCAGCCCGACAGGGCCGAACACCGGGGAGCTGTTTTTT. It yields the protein CASSPTGPNTGELFF.

CDR3 sequence: CASFTGKGYTF. The CDR3, as DNA: TGTGCCAGTTTTACAGGGAAGGGCTACACCTTC. This chain connects TRBV6-6 to TRBJ1-2; the D gene is possibly TRBD1 (6 bases). Deletions cut 9 bases from V and 8 bases from J, with 13 bases between. Per the germline V gene, CDR1 is MNHNY and CDR2 is SVGAGI (reference sequence). This CDR3 is built from 11 residues.

The CDR3 is CASSVEDAAFFYEQYF. The DNA of the CDR3 is TGTGCCAGCAGTGTAGAAGACGCGGCGTTTTTCTACGAGCAGTACTTC. V and J are TRBV6-1 and TRBJ2-7; D is uncertain. Germline CDR1 is MNHNS and CDR2 is SASEGT. This CDR3 contains 16 residues. The V gene lost 4 bases and the J gene lost 3 bases, with 19 bases spanning the gap.

The V and J genes are TRBV11-2 and TRBJ1-2, with TRBD1 matching over 9 bases. The CDR3 loop spans 16 amino acids. V lost 3 bases to trimming and J lost 3 bases; unmatched junction nucleotides: 8. CDR1 and CDR2 from the germline V gene are SGHAT and FQNNGV. CDR3 loop: CASSFPGQGIDYGYTF. Here the CDR3 DNA reads TGTGCCAGCAGCTTTCCCGGACAGGGGATAGACTATGGCTACACCTTC. The variable domain in full, with the rest retrieved from reference TRBV11-2 and TRBJ1-2, is EAGVAQSPRYKIIEKRQSVAFWCNPISGHATLYWYQQILGQGPKLLIQFQNNGVVDDSQLPKDRFSAERLKGVDSTLKIQPAKLEDSAVYLCASSFPGQGIDYGYTFGSGTRLTVV.

The genes are TRBV6-5 and TRBJ2-3, with D maybe TRBD2 (7 bases). The CDR3 extends over 16 amino acids. Germline lookup yields CDR1 MNHEY and CDR2 SVGAGI. The germline V and J ends were trimmed by 4 bases and 1 base, with 15 bases remaining between them. The CDR3 sequence is CASSLGGGTGTDTQYF. The DNA of the CDR3 is TGTGCCAGCAGTTTAGGGGGGGGAACCGGCACAGATACGCAGTATTTT.

The chain combines TRBV7-9 with TRBJ1-1; no clear D. Trimming removed 5 bases from V and 7 bases from J, with 11 bases in between. Germline-derived CDR1 and CDR2 are SEHNR and FQNEAQ (reference sequence). There are 12 residues in the CDR3. This CDR3 reads CASSRDSGEAFF. The DNA for the CDR3 is TGTGCCAGCAGCCGAGACTCGGGTGAAGCTTTCTTT.

This chain links TRBV19 with TRBJ1-1, with unresolved D. V dropped 3 bases and J dropped 0 bases, with 11 bases sitting between them. The CDR3 is 15 residues long. Germline CDR1 and CDR2: LNHDA and SQIVND (reference sequence). The CDR3 loop is CASSMRAGMNTEAFF. Written as DNA, the CDR3 is TGTGCCAGTAGTATGAGGGCGGGAATGAACACTGAAGCTTTCTTT.

V is TRBV19 and J is TRBJ2-1; 9 bases are a match to TRBD1. CDR1 and CDR2 from the germline V gene are LNHDA and SQIVND (reference sequence). The CDR3 has 16 amino acids. V lost 5 bases, J lost 4 bases, and 9 bases stayed unmatched. CDR3 coding DNA: TGTGCCAGTAGTTGGAAACCCGGGACAGGGTACAATGAGCAGTTCTTC. It translates to CASSWKPGTGYNEQFF.

V gene TRBV10-3 combines with J gene TRBJ2-2; TRBD1 aligns across 11 bases. Germline CDR1 and CDR2: ENHRY and SYGVKD. This CDR3 is 17 amino acids long. V lost 2 bases to trimming and J lost 1 base; unmatched junction nucleotides: 3. CDR3 bases: TGTGCCATCAGTGAGCACGGGACAGGGGGGAACACCGGGGAGCTGTTTTTT. Encoded protein: CAISEHGTGGNTGELFF.

The chain uses TRBV27 and TRBJ2-4; 12 positions agree with TRBD2. Germline CDR1 reads MNHEY; CDR2 reads SMNVEV (reference sequence). The CDR3 covers 16 residues. With 5 bases clipped from V and 4 bases from J, the junction kept 6 bases outside the gene matches. The CDR3: CASSVLAGGLKNIQYF. As DNA, the CDR3 is TGTGCCAGCAGTGTACTAGCGGGGGGACTAAAAAACATTCAGTACTTC.

The rearrangement uses TRBV5-6 and TRBJ1-5; no definite D call. This CDR3 has 13 amino acids. Per germline, CDR1 SGHDT and CDR2 YYEEEE. Trimming took 0 bases from V and 4 from J, leaving 5 bases between them. The CDR3 loop is CASSLGLNQPQHF. The CDR3 DNA reads as TGTGCCAGCAGCTTGGGTCTGAATCAGCCCCAGCATTTT. Using reference TRBV5-6 and TRBJ1-5 for the parts outside the CDR3, the full variable domain is DAGVTQSPTHLIKTRGQQVTLRCSPKSGHDTVSWYQQALGQGPQFIFQYYEEEERQRGNFPDRFSGHQFPNYSSELNVNALLLGDSALYLCASSLGLNQPQHFGDGTRLSIL.